The 10 T cell receptor beta chains below all came from one sample that was sequenced in a study of CD8 T cells in Susac syndrome. Random hexamers were used to reverse transcribe an amount of roughly 0.5 to 1 ug RNA. TCRdb re-analysed the immunoSEQ multiplex PCR reads in MiXCR, keeping a single row per CDR3 protein. The table records about 180,000 distinct CDR3 sequences, around 94% of them present only once. Sequenced input: CD4+ T cells from PBMCs. The receptors were sampled from a human donor with Susac syndrome.

The chain employs TRBV30 and TRBJ1-2, with D unresolved. V lost 2 bases to trimming and J lost 8 bases, with 9 bases between them. CDR3 size: 11 residues. Germline CDR1 and CDR2: GTSNPN and SVGIG (reference sequence). CDR3: CAWSRFRGYTF. The CDR3 coding sequence is TGTGCCTGGAGTAGGTTCCGGGGCTACACCTTC.

The rearrangement uses TRBV29-1 and TRBJ2-1, with 9 bases identical to TRBD2. J gave up 15 bases and V 3 bases, and 3 bases lay outside the gene matches. Germline assignment: CDR1 SQVTM and CDR2 ANQGSEA. This CDR3 comprises 10 residues. CDR3 in amino acids: CSVEAGGGFF. CDR3 DNA: TGCAGCGTTGAGGCGGGAGGGGGGTTCTTC.

This clonotype appeared a single time. The chain uses TRBV4-1 and TRBJ1-2, with 7 bases identical to TRBD1. This CDR3 spans 18 amino acids. V trimming: 1 base; J trimming: 5 bases; junction bases outside the gene matches: 16. Germline-derived CDR1 and CDR2 are MGHRA and YSYEKL. CDR3 in DNA: TGCGCCAGCAGCCAAGCATCGAGGGGGCGGCTTATTGATTATGGCTACACCTTC. Protein sequence: CASSQASRGRLIDYGYTF.

V gene TRBV5-4 combines with J gene TRBJ2-5, with 8 bases fitting TRBD2. Germline-derived CDR1 and CDR2 are SGHNT and YYREEE (reference sequence). J was trimmed by 4 bases and V by 3 bases; bases with no gene match: 11. This CDR3 is built from 16 residues. The CDR3 reads CASSSAGRGGRETQYF. CDR3 nucleotide sequence: TGTGCCAGCAGCTCCGCGGGACGGGGGGGCCGAGAGACCCAGTACTTC.

This rearrangement joins TRBV5-4 to TRBJ1-1; unclear D gene. Trimming cost V 0 bases and J 0 bases, with 15 bases left between them. The germline V gene has CDR1 SGHNT and CDR2 YYREEE (reference sequence). There are 17 residues in the CDR3. Written as DNA, the CDR3 is TGTGCCAGCAGCTTGGGTCCCCTAGGAGGGTTGAACACTGAAGCTTTCTTT. Its translation: CASSLGPLGGLNTEAFF.

The J gene is TRBJ2-3, the V gene TRBV20-1, with 9 bases matching TRBD2. With 5 bases clipped from V and 1 base from J, the junction kept 7 bases outside the gene matches. Germline CDR1 and CDR2: DFQATT and SNEGSKA (reference sequence). The CDR3 sequence is 15 residues long. The CDR3 DNA is TGCAGTGCTCACCCTCCTAGCGGGGGCACAGATACGCAGTATTTT. Encoded protein: CSAHPPSGGTDTQYF.

The J gene is TRBJ2-2, the V gene TRBV7-8; D is perhaps TRBD1 or TRBD2 (5 bases each). Germline-derived CDR1 and CDR2 are SGHVS and FQNEAQ. There are 17 residues in the CDR3. Trimming stripped 2 bases from V and 4 bases from J, with 17 bases between. The CDR3 region is CASSLFVGPGSTGELFF. The CDR3 coding sequence is TGTGCCAGCAGCTTATTTGTCGGGCCAGGGAGCACCGGGGAGCTGTTTTTT.

The chain recombines TRBV4-3 with TRBJ2-7, with D hard to call. V gave up 4 bases and J gave up 0 bases, with 10 bases separating them. The length of the CDR3 is 14 residues. The germline CDR1 and CDR2 sequences are LGHNA and YSLEER. CDR3 nucleotide sequence: TGCGCCAGCAGCCCAGTAACGTCCTCCTACGAGCAGTACTTC. Encoded protein: CASSPVTSSYEQYF.

The chain joins TRBV4-2 to TRBJ2-5; D gene unclear. Per germline, CDR1 LGHNA and CDR2 YNFKEQ. The CDR3 loop spans 14 amino acids. V dropped 2 bases and J dropped 2 bases, with 9 bases sitting between them. DNA for the CDR3: TGTGCCAGCAGCCAATACGAAGGACAAGAGACCCAGTACTTC. Encoded protein: CASSQYEGQETQYF.

The chain combines TRBV7-2 with TRBJ1-5, with D possibly matching TRBD1 (5 bases). V lost 5 bases to trimming and J lost 1 base, with 18 bases between them. The CDR3 spans 17 residues. Germline V CDR1 and CDR2: SGHTA, FQGNSA. The CDR3 protein is CASSPRGEVLSNQPQHF. In DNA form, the CDR3 reads TGTGCCAGCAGCCCTAGAGGGGAAGTCTTAAGCAATCAGCCCCAGCATTTT.